A selection of T cell receptor beta chains follows, all from one sample in a study of response to subunit inactivated influenza vaccine. MiXCR was run by TCRdb on the RT-PCR reads, yielding one entry per CDR3 protein. The data contain hundreds of thousands of distinct CDR3 sequences, about a fifth of them seen just once; the ten biggest clones take up about 9.4%. Sequenced here: PBMCs from blood, sampled 21 months after vaccination. These receptors came from a man aged 50 to 69 who received an inactivated influenza vaccine. Each CDR3 is given with its conserved first and last residue. The order of the fields is CDR3 DNA, CDR3 protein, D gene, clone size, J gene, V gene. A D gene is named only where the DNA matches it firmly. Part of the rows lack a size; the others show once, few, many or a class for expanded clones.

CDR3 DNA: TGTGCTAGTGGTTTCTCTGGGGCAGGGGGCAAGGGCAGCTACACCTTC
CDR3 protein: CASGFSGAGGKGSYTF
D gene: TRBD1
clone size: few
J gene: TRBJ1-2
V gene: TRBV12-5

CDR3 DNA: TGTGCCAGCTCGGTTAGCAGATCCTACGAGCAGTACTTC
CDR3 protein: CASSVSRSYEQYF
D gene: .
clone size: .
J gene: TRBJ2-7
V gene: TRBV18

CDR3 DNA: TGCGCCAGCAGCCCCGGAGGGTTTAATGAAAAACTGTTTTTT
CDR3 protein: CASSPGGFNEKLFF
D gene: .
clone size: few
J gene: TRBJ1-4
V gene: TRBV5-1

CDR3 DNA: TGTGCCAGCGGCGTACTGGGTGAAAAACTGTTTTTT
CDR3 protein: CASGVLGEKLFF
D gene: .
clone size: few
J gene: TRBJ1-4
V gene: TRBV6-2/TRBV6-3

CDR3 DNA: TGCAGCATAAACGACGGAGGAAACACCATATATTTT
CDR3 protein: CSINDGGNTIYF
D gene: .
clone size: .
J gene: TRBJ1-3
V gene: TRBV29-1

CDR3 DNA: TGTGCCAGCAGGAACAGTGTCCAAGAGACCCAGTACTTC
CDR3 protein: CASRNSVQETQYF
D gene: .
clone size: many
J gene: TRBJ2-5
V gene: TRBV7-2

CDR3 DNA: TGTGCCAGCAGCCAAGTTTCCCCTTGGGGCGAGCAGTACTTC
CDR3 protein: CASSQVSPWGEQYF
D gene: .
clone size: few
J gene: TRBJ2-7
V gene: TRBV3-1

CDR3 DNA: TGTGCCAGCAGAGCTCGCCGACAGGAGAGCTCTGGAAACACCATATATTTT
CDR3 protein: CASRARRQESSGNTIYF
D gene: .
clone size: many
J gene: TRBJ1-3
V gene: TRBV7-8

CDR3 DNA: TGTGCCACCAGCCCCCAGACAGGGGCGGTTCAGCCCCAGCATTTT
CDR3 protein: CATSPQTGAVQPQHF
D gene: TRBD1
clone size: few
J gene: TRBJ1-5
V gene: TRBV15

CDR3 DNA: TGTGCCAGCAGCGGGACTTTGAAGAGGAATGAGCAGTTCTTC
CDR3 protein: CASSGTLKRNEQFF
D gene: .
clone size: .
J gene: TRBJ2-1
V gene: TRBV28

CDR3 DNA: TGCGCCAGCAGCCAAACCGGGACTTCATACACAGATACGCAGTATTTT
CDR3 protein: CASSQTGTSYTDTQYF
D gene: .
clone size: few
J gene: TRBJ2-3
V gene: TRBV4-1

CDR3 DNA: TGTGCCACGGGGGGGGACCTTAGCTCCTACAATGAGCAGTTCTTC
CDR3 protein: CATGGDLSSYNEQFF
D gene: TRBD2
clone size: .
J gene: TRBJ2-1
V gene: TRBV15

CDR3 DNA: TGCAGCGTTGAAGGCCGGGACAGAGAAAATGAAAAACTGTTTTTT
CDR3 protein: CSVEGRDRENEKLFF
D gene: TRBD1
clone size: .
J gene: TRBJ1-4
V gene: TRBV29-1

CDR3 DNA: TGCGCCAGCACCTCTTCGGGAGCAAGATACAATGAGCAGTTCTTC
CDR3 protein: CASTSSGARYNEQFF
D gene: .
clone size: .
J gene: TRBJ2-1
V gene: TRBV5-1

CDR3 DNA: TGTGCCAGCAGATGGGACAGACCAAATCAGCCCCAGCATTTT
CDR3 protein: CASRWDRPNQPQHF
D gene: TRBD1
clone size: many
J gene: TRBJ1-5
V gene: TRBV28

CDR3 DNA: TGTGCCAGCAGCTTAAGGGCGGGGGCCTACAATGAGCAGTTCTTC
CDR3 protein: CASSLRAGAYNEQFF
D gene: TRBD2
clone size: .
J gene: TRBJ2-1
V gene: TRBV7-9

CDR3 DNA: TGTGCCAGCAGCAGGAGCTCAACGGCCGAGCAGTACTTC
CDR3 protein: CASSRSSTAEQYF
D gene: .
clone size: few
J gene: TRBJ2-7
V gene: TRBV14

CDR3 DNA: TGTGCCAGCAGTTTAAGCCCTACCTACGAGCAGTACTTC
CDR3 protein: CASSLSPTYEQYF
D gene: .
clone size: .
J gene: TRBJ2-7
V gene: TRBV12-3/TRBV12-4

CDR3 DNA: TGCGCCAGCAGCGCCACGGGGGCCGACGAGCAGTACTTC
CDR3 protein: CASSATGADEQYF
D gene: .
clone size: .
J gene: TRBJ2-7
V gene: TRBV4-3

CDR3 DNA: TGTGCCAGCAGCCCGGCCGAGTGGAGAGGGTTAGCTAACTATGGCTACACCTTC
CDR3 protein: CASSPAEWRGLANYGYTF
D gene: .
clone size: .
J gene: TRBJ1-2
V gene: TRBV12-3/TRBV12-4

CDR3 DNA: TGTGCCAGTAGTATCAGAGGGGCATATAGCAATCAGCCCCAGCATTTT
CDR3 protein: CASSIRGAYSNQPQHF
D gene: .
clone size: few
J gene: TRBJ1-5
V gene: TRBV19

CDR3 DNA: TGCGCCAGCAGCTCGCAGGGGTATCGATACGAGCAGTACTTC
CDR3 protein: CASSSQGYRYEQYF
D gene: .
clone size: .
J gene: TRBJ2-7
V gene: TRBV5-1

CDR3 DNA: TGCAGTGCTACCCCCCTGACAGGGGGCGGGGGATCTAATGAAAAACTGTTTTTT
CDR3 protein: CSATPLTGGGGSNEKLFF
D gene: TRBD1
clone size: few
J gene: TRBJ1-4
V gene: TRBV20-1

CDR3 DNA: TGCGCCAGCAGCCAAGCGGGGACCTTCACCGGGGAGCTGTTTTTT
CDR3 protein: CASSQAGTFTGELFF
D gene: .
clone size: .
J gene: TRBJ2-2
V gene: TRBV4-3

CDR3 DNA: TGCGCCAGCAGCTTGGAAGGGACAGGGCCCACTGAAGCTTTCTTT
CDR3 protein: CASSLEGTGPTEAFF
D gene: TRBD1
clone size: many
J gene: TRBJ1-1
V gene: TRBV5-1

CDR3 DNA: TGCGCCAGCAGGCGTGGGGGCACTGAAGCTTTCTTT
CDR3 protein: CASRRGGTEAFF
D gene: .
clone size: few
J gene: TRBJ1-1
V gene: TRBV5-1

CDR3 DNA: TGTGCCAGCAGCTTGGACCCCGGGGTCCAAGAGACCCAGTACTTC
CDR3 protein: CASSLDPGVQETQYF
D gene: .
clone size: .
J gene: TRBJ2-5
V gene: TRBV7-8

CDR3 DNA: TGCGCCAGCAGCGCGCCGATCACAGATACGCAGTATTTT
CDR3 protein: CASSAPITDTQYF
D gene: .
clone size: few
J gene: TRBJ2-3
V gene: TRBV5-1

CDR3 DNA: TGTGCCAGCAGCTCTACAGGGGACCCTGAAGCTTTCTTT
CDR3 protein: CASSSTGDPEAFF
D gene: TRBD1
clone size: .
J gene: TRBJ1-1
V gene: TRBV7-6

CDR3 DNA: TGTGCCAGCAGCCCTGGTATGGGTGAAGCGGGAGGCTACAATGAGCAGTTCTTC
CDR3 protein: CASSPGMGEAGGYNEQFF
D gene: TRBD2
clone size: few
J gene: TRBJ2-1
V gene: TRBV7-6

CDR3 DNA: TGTGCCAGCAGTTTGGGGCTTACCTATGGCTACACCTTC
CDR3 protein: CASSLGLTYGYTF
D gene: .
clone size: .
J gene: TRBJ1-2
V gene: TRBV12-3/TRBV12-4

CDR3 DNA: TGTGCCAGCTCACCGTCGGGGGGCTCTGGAAACACCATATATTTT
CDR3 protein: CASSPSGGSGNTIYF
D gene: .
clone size: .
J gene: TRBJ1-3
V gene: TRBV18

CDR3 DNA: TGTGCCAGCAGTGACACCCTAGCACGGGCCCCGCGTCAGTTCTTC
CDR3 protein: CASSDTLARAPRQFF
D gene: .
clone size: few
J gene: TRBJ2-1
V gene: TRBV2

CDR3 DNA: TGTGCCACCCAGGAGCAGGGGGCCCACGAGCAGTACTTC
CDR3 protein: CATQEQGAHEQYF
D gene: TRBD1
clone size: .
J gene: TRBJ2-7
V gene: TRBV6-1

CDR3 DNA: TGTGCCAGCAGCTTAGAGACAGGGGGCTACGAGCAGTACTTC
CDR3 protein: CASSLETGGYEQYF
D gene: TRBD1
clone size: .
J gene: TRBJ2-7
V gene: TRBV7-2

CDR3 DNA: TGCAGTGCTAGGGACGACTCCTACGAGCAGTACTTC
CDR3 protein: CSARDDSYEQYF
D gene: .
clone size: few
J gene: TRBJ2-7
V gene: TRBV20-1

CDR3 DNA: TGTGCCAGCAGTTCTGATCGCGGGACCAAACCCCAAGAGACCCAGTACTTC
CDR3 protein: CASSSDRGTKPQETQYF
D gene: .
clone size: few
J gene: TRBJ2-5
V gene: TRBV3-1